This note documents a single T cell receptor beta chain sequence. The CDR3 spans 15 residues. Trimming removed 4 bases at V and 11 bases at J, with 23 bases between. Sequencing used immunoSEQ multiplex PCR; TCRdb keeps in-frame clones, though not all of them. The data show 130,000 or so clones, approximately 87% seen once. This entry belongs to a study of blood T cell repertoires in COVID-19. For the study at large: The study drew acute and convalescent COVID-19 samples from the United States, Italy and Spain.

The chain recombines TRBV23-1 with TRBJ1-1; maybe TRBD1 (6 bases). TRBV23-1 is labeled an ORF, and its function is uncertain. The TCR originated in a man aged 55 to 70 with acute or convalescent COVID-19. Sequenced: peripheral blood. CDR3: CASSRKRGAEPGAFF. CDR3 sequence (DNA): TGCGCCAGCAGTCGAAAACGGGGGGCGGAGCCCGGGGCTTTCTTT.